These T cell receptor beta chains were read from a single sample in a study of identical twins. TCRdb independently ran MiXCR on the 5' RACE reads; one entry per CDR3 protein. The data contain about 530,000 distinct CDR3 sequences, about a fifth of them singletons. A further study also used this sample, focusing on yellow fever vaccine responses in identical twins.

Sequencing was performed on CD4+ T cells sorted from blood. These receptors all stem from a woman aged 18-29 years in good health. The CDR3 runs from the conserved cysteine through the conserved F or W. Fields, in order: V gene, J gene, D gene, clone size, CDR3 protein, CDR3 DNA. D genes are given only for firm matches. Size tells how often a clone was seen (once, few, many) or the class of an expanded clone, and some rows leave it out.

TRBV6-5	TRBJ2-1	TRBD2	-	CASSYSSSGRSSYNEQFF	TGTGCCAGCAGTTACTCGTCTAGCGGGAGGAGCTCCTACAATGAGCAGTTCTTC
TRBV20-1	TRBJ2-4	-	-	CSASMTALDIQYF	TGCAGTGCTAGTATGACGGCATTGGACATTCAGTACTTC
TRBV7-9	TRBJ2-1	-	few	CASSPDYPSYNEQFF	TGTGCCAGCAGCCCAGACTACCCTTCCTACAATGAGCAGTTCTTC
TRBV10-3	TRBJ2-1	TRBD1	few	CAISEPGQGANNEQFF	TGTGCCATCAGTGAACCGGGACAGGGGGCTAATAATGAGCAGTTCTTC
TRBV2	TRBJ2-5	-	-	CASSTADEETQYF	TGTGCCAGCAGCACGGCGGATGAAGAGACCCAGTACTTC
TRBV7-3	TRBJ2-2	-	many	CASSLSQGGTGELFF	TGTGCCAGCAGCTTAAGTCAGGGGGGAACCGGGGAGCTGTTTTTT
TRBV12-3/TRBV12-4	TRBJ2-1	TRBD2	few	CASSFPAGGINEQFF	TGTGCCAGCAGTTTCCCAGCGGGGGGTATCAATGAGCAGTTCTTC
TRBV5-1	TRBJ2-3	TRBD2	few	CASSLGDIAGDTQYF	TGCGCCAGCAGCTTGGGGGATATAGCGGGAGATACGCAGTATTTT
TRBV7-3	TRBJ2-1	TRBD2	-	CASSLQLAGGGNEQFF	TGTGCCAGCAGCTTACAACTAGCGGGAGGGGGCAATGAGCAGTTCTTC
TRBV5-1	TRBJ1-6	-	-	CASSFSAGSLHF	TGCGCCAGCAGCTTTTCGGCAGGGTCCCTCCACTTT
TRBV9	TRBJ2-2	TRBD1	once	CASSLSRGQISNTGELFF	TGTGCCAGCAGTTTATCCAGGGGACAGATATCGAACACCGGGGAGCTGTTTTTT
TRBV5-5	TRBJ2-1	-	-	CASSLGWTSNEQFF	TGTGCCAGCAGCCTAGGGTGGACATCCAATGAGCAGTTCTTC
TRBV6-1	TRBJ2-5	-	-	CASTRDFAGGTQYF	TGTGCCAGCACCCGGGACTTCGCCGGGGGGACCCAGTACTTC
TRBV7-8	TRBJ1-6	TRBD1	-	CASSPPGQRNSPLHF	TGTGCCAGCAGCCCCCCGGGACAGAGAAATTCACCCCTCCACTTT
TRBV5-1	TRBJ2-7	TRBD2	few	CASSSAGAYEQYF	TGCGCCAGCAGCTCGGCGGGGGCCTACGAGCAGTACTTC
TRBV11-2	TRBJ2-3	-	-	CASSFPPPRTGRQSDTQYF	TGTGCCAGCAGCTTCCCCCCCCCACGGACCGGGAGACAATCAGATACGCAGTATTTT
TRBV5-4	TRBJ1-6	-	-	CASSSQGRVDSPLHF	TGTGCCAGCAGCTCGCAGGGGCGGGTTGATTCACCCCTCCACTTT
TRBV18	TRBJ2-5	-	-	CASSRGRTNQETQYF	TGTGCCAGCTCACGGGGACGAACAAATCAAGAGACCCAGTACTTC
TRBV20-1	TRBJ1-2	-	-	CSATRSGQPINYGYTF	TGCAGTGCCACCCGGAGTGGACAGCCCATTAACTATGGCTACACCTTC
TRBV15	TRBJ2-3	-	-	CATSRQDTQYF	TGTGCCACCAGCAGACAAGATACGCAGTATTTT
TRBV7-9	TRBJ2-3	TRBD1	-	CASSHSEGATDTQYF	TGTGCCAGCAGCCATAGTGAGGGGGCGACAGATACGCAGTATTTT
TRBV27	TRBJ1-6	-	-	CASADSLFYNSPLHF	TGTGCCAGCGCAGATTCCCTGTTCTATAATTCACCCCTCCACTTT
TRBV6-1	TRBJ2-1	TRBD1	few	CASSGQGARLTRNEQFF	TGTGCCAGCAGTGGACAGGGGGCGCGGTTAACGAGGAATGAGCAGTTCTTC
TRBV11-2	TRBJ1-1	-	-	CASRSSRYQRLGAFF	TGTGCCAGCAGATCTTCGCGCTACCAAAGATTAGGGGCTTTCTTT
TRBV4-1	TRBJ2-1	TRBD2	few	CASSQDRLAGDLDEQFF	TGCGCCAGCAGCCAAGATCGTCTAGCGGGAGATTTGGATGAGCAGTTCTTC
TRBV11-2	TRBJ2-7	TRBD2	-	CASSVSGTTIYEQYF	TGTGCCAGCAGCGTCTCCGGGACTACCATCTACGAGCAGTACTTC
TRBV20-1	TRBJ2-1	TRBD2	few	CSARDRGLAGVVEQFF	TGCAGTGCTAGAGACCGAGGACTAGCGGGAGTTGTCGAGCAGTTCTTC